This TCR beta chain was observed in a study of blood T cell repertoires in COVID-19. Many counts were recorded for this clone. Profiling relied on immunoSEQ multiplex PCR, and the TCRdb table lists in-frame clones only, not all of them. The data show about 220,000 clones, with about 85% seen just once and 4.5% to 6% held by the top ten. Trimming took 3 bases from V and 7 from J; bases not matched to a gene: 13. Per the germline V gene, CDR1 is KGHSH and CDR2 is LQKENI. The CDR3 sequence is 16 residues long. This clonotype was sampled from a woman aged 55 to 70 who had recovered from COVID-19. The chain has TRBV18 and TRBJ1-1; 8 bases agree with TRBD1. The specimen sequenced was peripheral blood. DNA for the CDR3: TGTGCCAGCTCACCGAGTCCTACGGACAGGGACCTTGAAGCTTTCTTT. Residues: CASSPSPTDRDLEAFF.